This record covers a single T cell receptor (beta chain). This specimen belongs to a study of T cell changes during pregnancy in multiple sclerosis. Germline V gives CDR1 SGHTA, CDR2 FQGNSA. CDR3 length: 16 residues. Trimming cost V 3 bases and J 2 bases, with 15 bases left between them. Generated by immunoSEQ multiplex PCR, the TCRdb table keeps only in-frame clones and is missing some. The data hold tens of thousands of clones, with roughly 92% observed a single time. The sequence was obtained from a female donor with multiple sclerosis, enrolled in a pregnancy study. The source material was CD4+ T cells from peripheral blood mononuclear cells, sampled in the third trimester of pregnancy. V usage is TRBV7-2 and J usage is TRBJ2-3; possible D gene TRBD1, 5 bases. CDR3 nucleotide sequence: TGTGCCAGCAGCTTGTTAAGGGGTCGAGTCACAGATACGCAGTATTTT. This sequence encodes CASSLLRGRVTDTQYF.